The rows below give T cell receptor beta chains drawn from one sample of a study of blood T cell repertoires in COVID-19. Assay: immunoSEQ multiplex PCR; the TCRdb copy retains only in-frame clones and omits some. The repertoire has roughly 190,000 clones, around 88% of them found once; the top ten carry 2.5% to 3.5%. Sequences were obtained from peripheral blood. Source of these receptors: a man in his forties or fifties with active or convalescent COVID-19. Each CDR3 is given with its conserved first and last residue. The D gene is left open where the match is weak. Rows give clone size only sometimes, using once, few, many, or a class for an expanded clone.

>.|TRBV5-1|TRBJ1-2|.
TGCGCCAGCAGCTTGGATAGCAGGGTAATATATGGCTACACCTTC
CASSLDSRVIYGYTF
>.|TRBV4-1|TRBJ1-2|few
TGCGCCAGCAGGTCCCGCGGCAACTATGGCTACACCTTC
CASRSRGNYGYTF
>.|TRBV6-6|TRBJ1-5|.
TGTGCCAGCAGTGCCCAAACAGGGCGCTATCAGCCCCAGCATTTT
CASSAQTGRYQPQHF
>TRBD1|TRBV5-1|TRBJ2-7|few
TGCGCCAGCAGTCCGACAGGGGGCTCCGAGGGTGAGCAGTACTTC
CASSPTGGSEGEQYF
>.|TRBV5-5|TRBJ1-1|.
TGTGCCAGCAGCCTCAACACTGAAGCTTTCTTT
CASSLNTEAFF
>TRBD1|TRBV9|TRBJ2-4|.
TGTGCCAGCAGCCCGGCCGGACAGGGGGTAGTACTAAAAAACATTCAGTACTTC
CASSPAGQGVVLKNIQYF
>TRBD1|TRBV9|TRBJ1-1|.
TGTGCCAGCAGCGTAGAACAGGGGGCTGAAGCTTTCTTT
CASSVEQGAEAFF
>TRBD1|TRBV2|TRBJ2-7|.
TGTGCCAGCAGTTACGGGACAGCAACCTACGAGCAGTACTTC
CASSYGTATYEQYF
>.|TRBV19|TRBJ1-1|once
TGTGCCAGTAGTCCCGGACCCCGGGAGGCTTTCTTT
CASSPGPREAFF
>.|TRBV5-1|TRBJ1-1|few
TGCGCCAGCAGCCCCGAGACGGGGAACACTGAAGCTTTCTTT
CASSPETGNTEAFF
>.|TRBV7-9|TRBJ2-2|.
TGTGCCAGCAGCTTAGGTTCGGGGGTCACCGGGGAGCTGTTTTTT
CASSLGSGVTGELFF
>.|TRBV28|TRBJ1-5|.
TGTGCCAGCAGACAGAGTCTCAGGGTTAGGCGCAATCAGCCCCAGCATTTT
CASRQSLRVRRNQPQHF
>.|TRBV3-1/TRBV3-2|TRBJ2-2|.
TGTGCCAGCAGCGGGAGCCTCGGGGAGCTGTTTTTT
CASSGSLGELFF
>.|TRBV29-1|TRBJ1-2|.
TGCAGCGCTGCCCCCCCGGGTTCCTATGGCTACACCTTC
CSAAPPGSYGYTF
>.|TRBV28|TRBJ1-1|once
TGTGCCAGTTTCCTCGGCTCAGGGGCGAACACTGAAGCTTTCTTT
CASFLGSGANTEAFF
>TRBD2|TRBV24-1|TRBJ2-1|.
TGTGCCACCAGGAGAGGGAGCGGGGTAAACAATGAGCAGTTCTTC
CATRRGSGVNNEQFF
>.|TRBV11-2|TRBJ2-1|.
TGTGCCAGCAGCCCGTTCTCCTACAATGAGCAGTTCTTC
CASSPFSYNEQFF
>TRBD1|TRBV3-1/TRBV3-2|TRBJ1-2|.
TGTGCCAGCAGCCCTCCGGGACAGTGGGGCTACACCTTC
CASSPPGQWGYTF
>.|TRBV28|TRBJ1-5|.
TGTGCCAGCAGTGCCGGGACATCCAGGGGGCCCCAGCATTTT
CASSAGTSRGPQHF
>.|TRBV5-8|TRBJ2-7|once
TGTGCCAGCAGCTTGGTTCACTACGAGCAGTACTTC
CASSLVHYEQYF
>.|TRBV28|TRBJ2-5|.
TGTGCCAGCAGATTCCGCCGGGAGACCCAGTACTTC
CASRFRRETQYF